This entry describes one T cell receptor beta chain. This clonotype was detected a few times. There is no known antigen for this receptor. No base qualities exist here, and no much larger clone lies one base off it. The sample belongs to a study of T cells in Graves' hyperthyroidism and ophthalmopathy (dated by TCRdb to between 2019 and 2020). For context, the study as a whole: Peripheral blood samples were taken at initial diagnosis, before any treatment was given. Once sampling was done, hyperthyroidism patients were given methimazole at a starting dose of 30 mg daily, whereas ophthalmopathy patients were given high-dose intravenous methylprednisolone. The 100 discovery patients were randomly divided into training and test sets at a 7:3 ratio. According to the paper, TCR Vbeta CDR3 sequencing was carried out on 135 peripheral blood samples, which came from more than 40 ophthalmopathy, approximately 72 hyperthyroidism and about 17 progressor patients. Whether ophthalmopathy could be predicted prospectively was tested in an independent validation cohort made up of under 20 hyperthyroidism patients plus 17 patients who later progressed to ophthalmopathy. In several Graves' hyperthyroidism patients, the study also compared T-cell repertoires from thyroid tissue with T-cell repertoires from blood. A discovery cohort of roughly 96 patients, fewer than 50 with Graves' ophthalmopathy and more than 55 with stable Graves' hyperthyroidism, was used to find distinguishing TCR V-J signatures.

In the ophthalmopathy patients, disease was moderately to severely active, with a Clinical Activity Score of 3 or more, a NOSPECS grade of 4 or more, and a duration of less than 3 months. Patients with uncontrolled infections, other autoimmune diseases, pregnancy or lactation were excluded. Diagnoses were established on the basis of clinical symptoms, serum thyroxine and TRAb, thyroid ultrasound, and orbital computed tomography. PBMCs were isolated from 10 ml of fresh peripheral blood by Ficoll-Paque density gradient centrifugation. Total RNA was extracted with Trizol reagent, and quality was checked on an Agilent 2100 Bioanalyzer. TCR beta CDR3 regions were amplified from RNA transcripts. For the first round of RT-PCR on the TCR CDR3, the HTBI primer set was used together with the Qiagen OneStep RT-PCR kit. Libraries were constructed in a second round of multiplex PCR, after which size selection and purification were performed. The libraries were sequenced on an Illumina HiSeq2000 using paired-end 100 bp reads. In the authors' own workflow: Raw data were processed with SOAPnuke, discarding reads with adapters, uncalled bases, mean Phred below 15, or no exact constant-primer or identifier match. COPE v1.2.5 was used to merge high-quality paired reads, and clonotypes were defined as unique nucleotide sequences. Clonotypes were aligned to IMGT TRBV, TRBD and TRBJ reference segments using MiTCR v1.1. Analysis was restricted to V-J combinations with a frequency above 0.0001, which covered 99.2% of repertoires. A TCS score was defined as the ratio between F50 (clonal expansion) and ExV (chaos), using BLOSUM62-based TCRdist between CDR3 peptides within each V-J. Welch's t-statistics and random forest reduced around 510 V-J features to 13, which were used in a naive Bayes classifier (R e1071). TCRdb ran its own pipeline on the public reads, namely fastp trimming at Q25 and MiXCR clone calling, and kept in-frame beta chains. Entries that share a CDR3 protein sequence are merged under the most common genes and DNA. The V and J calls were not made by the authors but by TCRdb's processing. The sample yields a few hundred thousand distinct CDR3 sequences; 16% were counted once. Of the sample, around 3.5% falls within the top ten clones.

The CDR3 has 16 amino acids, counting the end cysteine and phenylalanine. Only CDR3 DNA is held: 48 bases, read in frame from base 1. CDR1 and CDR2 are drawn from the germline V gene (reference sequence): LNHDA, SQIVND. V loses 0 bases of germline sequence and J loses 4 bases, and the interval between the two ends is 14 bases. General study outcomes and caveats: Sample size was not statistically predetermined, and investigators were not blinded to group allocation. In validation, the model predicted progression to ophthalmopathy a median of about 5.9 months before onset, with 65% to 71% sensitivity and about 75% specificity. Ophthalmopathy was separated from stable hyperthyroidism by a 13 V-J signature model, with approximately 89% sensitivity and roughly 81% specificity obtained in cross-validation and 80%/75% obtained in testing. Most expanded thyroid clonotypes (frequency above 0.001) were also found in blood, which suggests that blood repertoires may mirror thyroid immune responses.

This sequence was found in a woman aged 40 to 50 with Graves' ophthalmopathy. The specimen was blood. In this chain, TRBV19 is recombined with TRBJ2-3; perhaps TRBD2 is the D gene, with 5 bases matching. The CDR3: CASSIDRLALADTQYF. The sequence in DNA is TGTGCCAGTAGTATAGATCGGCTAGCTTTAGCAGATACGCAGTATTTT.